The 24 T cell receptor beta chains below were found in one sample sequenced in a study of control samples from healthy donors and cancer patients. TCRdb's table, derived via immunoSEQ multiplex PCR, lists solely in-frame clones and lacks some. The table shows about 120,000 clones, with just under 90% occurring only once. The sequenced material came from blood. These receptors all stem from a man aged 30 to 39 in good health.

The V and J genes are TRBV27 and TRBJ2-3, with 7 positions matching TRBD1. V was clipped by 5 bases and J by 2 bases; unmatched bases: 7. Germline lookup yields CDR1 MNHEY and CDR2 SMNVEV (reference sequence). The length of the CDR3 is 15 residues. CDR3 protein: CASSPYGTDTDTQYF. The CDR3 region has the DNA TGTGCCAGCAGTCCGTACGGGACAGACACAGATACGCAGTATTTT.

There are a few counts of this clone. This sample includes further DNA sequences coding for the same CDR3. This chain uses TRBV6-5 with TRBJ2-5, with a tentative D call TRBD2 (6 bases). V gave up 6 bases and J gave up 2 bases, with 10 bases separating them. This CDR3 spans 13 amino acids. The germline gives CDR1 MNHEY, CDR2 SVGAGI. Here the CDR3 DNA reads TGTGCCAGCAGCCGGGACTCGCAAGAGACCCAGTACTTC. It codes for CASSRDSQETQYF.

The rearrangement joins TRBV5-1 to TRBJ1-1, with 7 nucleotides matching TRBD1. Germline CDR1 SGHRS, CDR2 YFSETQ. V lost 0 bases, J lost 2 bases, and 1 base stayed unmatched. CDR3 length equals 14 residues. CDR3 coding DNA: TGCGCCAGCAGCTTGGAAGGGGGCAACACTGAAGCTTTCTTT. This codes for CASSLEGGNTEAFF.

This clone was seen only a few times. The chain recombines TRBV6-2 or TRBV6-3 with TRBJ2-3; D uncertain. Germline CDR1 is MNHEY and CDR2 is SVGEGT. V was clipped by 3 bases and J by 2 bases, with 9 bases between them. The CDR3 covers 14 residues. CDR3 coding DNA: TGTGCCAGCAGTTATGCCCAATTCACAGATACGCAGTATTTT. Residues: CASSYAQFTDTQYF.

The chain combines TRBV10-3 with TRBJ1-5; D not certain. V was trimmed by 0 bases and J by 9 bases, leaving 12 bases between them. Germline V CDR1 and CDR2: ENHRY, SYGVKD. The CDR3 is 14 amino acids. CDR3 sequence (DNA): TGTGCCATCAGTGAGTCGACTCACGGTTGGCCCCAGCATTTT. Residues: CAISESTHGWPQHF.

This chain joins TRBV25-1 and TRBJ2-4; possibly TRBD1 or TRBD2 for D (5 bases each). Trimming shortened V by 1 base and J by 0 bases, and 13 bases separated the two germline ends. Germline lookup yields CDR1 MGHDK and CDR2 SYGVNS. CDR3 size: 17 residues. The CDR3 spells CASSEWSGRIAKNIQYF. The CDR3 DNA reads TGTGCCAGCAGTGAATGGTCGGGACGGATAGCCAAAAACATTCAGTACTTC.

V usage is TRBV7-2 and J usage is TRBJ1-6, with a tentative D call TRBD1 (6 bases). V was cut by 5 bases and J by 2 bases, with 22 bases left in between. The CDR3 is made up of 19 amino acids. The germline V gene has CDR1 SGHTA and CDR2 FQGNSA. CDR3 region: CASSLLSRGQPPYNSPLHF. CDR3 bases: TGTGCCAGCAGCCTCCTGTCCCGGGGACAACCCCCCTATAATTCACCCCTCCACTTT.

The gene calls are TRBV27 and TRBJ2-3, with D perhaps matching TRBD2 (5 bases). This CDR3 contains 14 residues. Trimming shortened V by 5 bases and J by 0 bases, and 9 bases separated the two germline ends. Germline assignment: CDR1 MNHEY and CDR2 SMNVEV (reference sequence). CDR3 sequence: CASSLRTSTDTQYF. The CDR3 DNA follows: TGTGCCAGCAGTCTCCGGACTAGCACAGATACGCAGTATTTT.

This clone was detected many times. A read error may produce the germline difference seen at one junction end. The same CDR3 also results from other DNA sequences found in this sample. The chain links TRBV29-1 to TRBJ1-5, with 7 bases matching TRBD1. The CDR3 totals 12 residues. Germline CDR1 is SQVTM and CDR2 is ANQGSEA. This CDR3 is CSVRQGNQPQHF. CDR3 DNA sequence: TGCAGCGTCAGACAGGGCAACCAGCCCCAGCATTTT.

The rearrangement links TRBV2 to TRBJ1-5, with D perhaps matching TRBD1 (6 bases). The CDR3 consists of 17 residues. V was shortened by 1 base and J by 3 bases, with 16 bases between the two germline ends. The V gene's germline CDR1 is SNHLY and CDR2 FYNNEI. DNA for the CDR3: TGTGCCAGCAGTGAAGAAGGAACAGGGTGGAACAATCAGCCCCAGCATTTT. Amino acids: CASSEEGTGWNNQPQHF.

The J gene is TRBJ2-1, the V gene TRBV6-6, with 8 bases identical to TRBD2. The germline V gene has CDR1 MNHNY and CDR2 SVGAGI (reference sequence). The CDR3 extends over 16 amino acids. The V gene end was trimmed by 7 bases and the J gene end by 4 bases; junction bases not matched to a gene: 12. This CDR3 is CASTGAGGAGYNEQFF. The CDR3 nucleotides are TGTGCCAGCACTGGTGCCGGGGGGGCGGGATACAATGAGCAGTTCTTC.

This chain uses TRBV5-8 with TRBJ1-1; possibly TRBD1 for D (5 bases). CDR3 length equals 13 residues. V gave up 2 bases and J gave up 8 bases, with 13 bases separating them. CDR1 SGHTS and CDR2 YDEGEE come from the germline V gene. CDR3 amino acids: CASSLSVGTEAFF. DNA for the CDR3: TGTGCCAGCAGCTTAAGTGTAGGGACCGAAGCTTTCTTT. The variable domain in full, completed from reference TRBV5-8 and TRBJ1-1, reads EAGVTQSPTHLIKTRGQQATLRCSPISGHTSVYWYQQALGLGLQFLLWYDEGEERNRGNFPPRFSGRQFPNYSSELNVNALELEDSALYLCASSLSVGTEAFFGQGTRLTVV.

The chain carries TRBV2 and TRBJ1-5, with D maybe TRBD1 (5 bases). V was shortened by 2 bases and J by 2 bases, with 10 bases between the two germline ends. CDR1 and CDR2 from the germline V gene are SNHLY and FYNNEI. The CDR3 is 15 amino acids. CDR3 amino acids: CASSEQGGRNQPQHF. CDR3 bases: TGTGCCAGCAGTGAACAGGGTGGGCGCAATCAGCCCCAGCATTTT.

This clone was recorded once. The same CDR3 is also encoded by other DNA sequences in this sample. The V call is TRBV6-6, the J call TRBJ1-6; 8 positions match TRBD1. The germline V gene has CDR1 MNHNY and CDR2 SVGAGI (reference sequence). The CDR3 runs 13 residues. V lost 8 bases, J lost 6 bases, and 3 bases stayed unmatched. CDR3 residues: CASGTGSNSPLHF. The CDR3 DNA sequence: TGTGCCAGCGGGACAGGTTCTAATTCACCCCTCCACTTT.

J is TRBJ1-2 and V is TRBV10-3; no firm D call. V was pared by 2 bases and J by 0 bases, with 7 bases between. Germline CDR1 and CDR2: ENHRY and SYGVKD. This CDR3 spans 14 amino acids. CDR3 sequence (DNA): TGTGCCATCAGTGAGGGCCGATCTAACTATGGCTACACCTTC. Protein product: CAISEGRSNYGYTF.

The V gene is TRBV4-2, the J gene TRBJ2-1; tentative D call: TRBD1 (5 bases). The CDR3 has 16 residues. Trimming left V 4 bases short and J 3 bases short, with 16 bases between. Germline CDR1 and CDR2: LGHNA and YNFKEQ. Here the CDR3 DNA reads TGTGCCAGCAGCCCCCGTAAGGGGTCCTTCTACAATGAGCAGTTCTTC. Its translation is CASSPRKGSFYNEQFF.

The rearrangement joins TRBV19 to TRBJ2-1; D might be TRBD1 (5 bases). Germline-derived CDR1 and CDR2 are LNHDA and SQIVND (reference sequence). The CDR3 runs to 17 residues. The germline V and J ends were trimmed by 0 bases and 7 bases, with 19 bases remaining between them. CDR3 in amino acids: CASSIDQAGIVGNEQFF. CDR3 in DNA: TGTGCCAGTAGTATAGATCAGGCAGGGATTGTGGGGAATGAGCAGTTCTTC.

The chain combines TRBV9 with TRBJ2-1; D may be TRBD2 (5 bases). The CDR3 runs to 15 residues. V was pared by 0 bases and J by 7 bases, with 14 bases between. Germline V gene data show CDR1 as SGDLS and CDR2 as YYNGEE. This CDR3 reads CASSVADLALNEQFF. The CDR3 DNA sequence: TGTGCCAGCAGCGTAGCGGATCTAGCCCTAAATGAGCAGTTCTTC.

The CDR3 coding sequence is TGTGCCAGTACCTTGACAGGGGTAGCGGAAAAACTGTTTTTT. Its translation: CASTLTGVAEKLFF. The rearrangement uses TRBV19 and TRBJ1-4; 8 nucleotides line up with TRBD1. V shed 7 bases and J 8 bases; nucleotides not matched to a gene: 9. This CDR3 has 14 residues. The germline V gene encodes CDR1 LNHDA and CDR2 SQIVND (reference sequence).

The rearrangement links TRBV6-5 to TRBJ1-1, with TRBD1 identical over 7 bases. J was trimmed by 7 bases and V by 6 bases; bases with no gene match: 11. Germline V gives CDR1 MNHEY, CDR2 SVGAGI. The CDR3 totals 14 residues. This CDR3 is CASRPSTGKNEAFF. The CDR3, as DNA: TGTGCCAGCAGACCCTCGACAGGGAAGAATGAAGCTTTCTTT.

This chain connects TRBV5-1 to TRBJ1-6; 10 bases fit TRBD1. V lost 4 bases and J lost 11; bases outside the gene matches: 6. This CDR3 region has 14 residues. Germline V lookup: CDR1 SGHRS, CDR2 YFSETQ. The CDR3 DNA follows: TGCGCCAGCAGCACCGGGACAGGGGTTACACCCCTCCACTTT. Amino acid sequence: CASSTGTGVTPLHF.

This clone was counted once. The genes are TRBV12-3 or TRBV12-4 and TRBJ1-1; TRBD1 might be the D (6 bases). Trimming stripped 3 bases from V and 11 bases from J, with 13 bases between. The CDR3 runs to 12 residues. This CDR3 reads CASSFSGGNAFF. The CDR3 coding sequence is TGTGCCAGCAGTTTTTCCGGGGGCAACGCTTTCTTT.

The chain couples TRBV7-9 to TRBJ1-6; D is unclear. V lost 4 bases and J 8 bases, leaving 12 bases between the germline ends. Germline V lookup: CDR1 SEHNR, CDR2 FQNEAQ (reference sequence). The CDR3 contains 14 residues. CDR3 bases: TGTGCCAGCAGCTCATATGGACGAGATTCACCCCTCCACTTT. As protein: CASSSYGRDSPLHF.

This chain connects TRBV6-1 to TRBJ2-3; D not resolved. The CDR3 is 13 amino acids. The ends were cut back, 3 bases at V and 7 bases at J, with 11 bases in the middle. CDR1 is MNHNS and CDR2 is SASEGT in the germline V gene. The CDR3 protein is CASSDLGPNTQYF. The CDR3 DNA reads TGTGCCAGCAGTGACCTCGGCCCGAATACGCAGTATTTT.